These T cell receptor beta chains were read from a single sample in a study of vaccination effects on CD4 cells after COVID-19. The protocol was immunoSEQ multiplex PCR, while the TCRdb copy is restricted to in-frame clones and leaves out a portion. The sample contains 20,000 to 30,000 clones, approximately 62% of which appear only once. Their recognized antigens are unknown. Specimen: CD4+ T cells from PBMCs cultured with SARS-CoV-2 spike peptides, collected before COVID-19 vaccination. The receptors come from a human donor who had a prior SARS-CoV-2 infection. Each CDR3 is given with its conserved first and last residue. The order of the fields is CDR3 length, V gene, J gene, clone size, D gene, CDR3 protein, CDR3 DNA. The D gene is left open where the match is weak. Clone size appears in some rows only: once, few, many, or a class for an expanded clone.

len: 15
v_gene: TRBV5-1
j_gene: TRBJ2-1
abundance: -
d_gene: TRBD2
CDR3aa: CASSSLSGVYNEQFF
CDR3nt: TGCGCCAGCAGCTCCCTTAGCGGGGTCTACAATGAGCAGTTCTTC

len: 15
v_gene: TRBV9
j_gene: TRBJ2-3
abundance: -
d_gene: -
CDR3aa: CASSRSGSSTDTQYF
CDR3nt: TGTGCCAGCAGCAGATCAGGATCTAGCACAGATACGCAGTATTTT

len: 15
v_gene: TRBV5-1
j_gene: TRBJ2-2
abundance: -
d_gene: -
CDR3aa: CASSFGGPNTGELFF
CDR3nt: TGCGCCAGCAGCTTTGGAGGGCCGAACACCGGGGAGCTGTTTTTT

len: 15
v_gene: TRBV4-1
j_gene: TRBJ1-1
abundance: -
d_gene: -
CDR3aa: CASSQVSVGYTEAFF
CDR3nt: TGCGCCAGCAGCCAAGTTTCGGTCGGCTACACTGAAGCTTTCTTT

len: 14
v_gene: TRBV2
j_gene: TRBJ1-2
abundance: -
d_gene: -
CDR3aa: CASRASTGAYGYTF
CDR3nt: TGTGCCAGCAGAGCCTCGACAGGAGCCTATGGCTACACCTTC

len: 18
v_gene: TRBV4-2
j_gene: TRBJ2-3
abundance: -
d_gene: -
CDR3aa: CASSHEPRVGASTDTQYF
CDR3nt: TGTGCCAGCAGCCATGAACCCCGCGTGGGAGCTAGCACAGATACGCAGTATTTT

len: 14
v_gene: TRBV11-3
j_gene: TRBJ2-3
abundance: -
d_gene: -
CDR3aa: CASSPGTAADTQYF
CDR3nt: TGTGCCAGCAGCCCCGGGACCGCGGCAGATACGCAGTATTTT

len: 15
v_gene: TRBV4-2
j_gene: TRBJ1-1
abundance: -
d_gene: -
CDR3aa: CASSHSDPENTEAFF
CDR3nt: TGTGCCAGCAGCCACTCAGACCCGGAAAACACTGAAGCTTTCTTT

len: 17
v_gene: TRBV5-1
j_gene: TRBJ1-2
abundance: -
d_gene: TRBD1
CDR3aa: CASSAKDRGRRGYGYTF
CDR3nt: TGCGCCAGCAGCGCGAAGGACAGGGGGCGGAGGGGTTATGGCTACACCTTC

len: 16
v_gene: TRBV18
j_gene: TRBJ2-1
abundance: once
d_gene: TRBD2
CDR3aa: CASSPRSGRGYNEQFF
CDR3nt: TGTGCCAGCTCACCGAGGAGCGGGAGAGGATACAATGAGCAGTTCTTC

len: 15
v_gene: TRBV7-6
j_gene: TRBJ2-3
abundance: -
d_gene: -
CDR3aa: CASSLSRGTLDTQYF
CDR3nt: TGTGCCAGCAGCTTATCCAGGGGTACACTGGATACGCAGTATTTT

len: 13
v_gene: TRBV12-3/TRBV12-4
j_gene: TRBJ2-1
abundance: -
d_gene: -
CDR3aa: CASSLQGYNEQFF
CDR3nt: TGTGCCAGCAGTTTACAGGGGTACAATGAGCAGTTCTTC

len: 15
v_gene: TRBV24-1
j_gene: TRBJ1-5
abundance: -
d_gene: TRBD1
CDR3aa: CATSDPTTGDQPQHF
CDR3nt: TGTGCCACCAGTGATCCCACGACAGGGGATCAGCCCCAGCATTTT

len: 14
v_gene: TRBV5-1
j_gene: TRBJ2-2
abundance: -
d_gene: TRBD1
CDR3aa: CASSLQGATGELFF
CDR3nt: TGCGCCAGCAGCTTACAGGGGGCAACCGGGGAGCTGTTTTTT

len: 13
v_gene: TRBV18
j_gene: TRBJ1-6
abundance: -
d_gene: -
CDR3aa: CASSPRQNSPLHF
CDR3nt: TGTGCCAGCTCACCGCGGCAGAATTCACCCCTCCACTTT

len: 16
v_gene: TRBV27
j_gene: TRBJ2-1
abundance: -
d_gene: -
CDR3aa: CASSSIRGLGYNEQFF
CDR3nt: TGTGCCAGCAGTTCAATACGCGGCCTAGGATACAATGAGCAGTTCTTC

len: 17
v_gene: TRBV19
j_gene: TRBJ2-2
abundance: few
d_gene: TRBD2
CDR3aa: CASSIELAGTSTGELFF
CDR3nt: TGTGCCAGTAGTATAGAACTAGCGGGAACGAGCACCGGGGAGCTGTTTTTT

len: 11
v_gene: TRBV5-4
j_gene: TRBJ2-3
abundance: -
d_gene: -
CDR3aa: CASSFTDTQYF
CDR3nt: TGTGCCAGCAGCTTCACAGATACGCAGTATTTT

len: 14
v_gene: TRBV19
j_gene: TRBJ2-3
abundance: -
d_gene: -
CDR3aa: CASSRDPTPDTQYF
CDR3nt: TGTGCCAGTAGCCGGGACCCTACTCCAGATACGCAGTATTTT

len: 16
v_gene: TRBV5-1
j_gene: TRBJ1-1
abundance: few
d_gene: TRBD1
CDR3aa: CASSLVTGPMNTEAFF
CDR3nt: TGCGCCAGCAGCTTGGTGACAGGGCCCATGAACACTGAAGCTTTCTTT

len: 15
v_gene: TRBV5-1
j_gene: TRBJ2-1
abundance: -
d_gene: TRBD2
CDR3aa: CASSFAGTSGNEQFF
CDR3nt: TGCGCCAGCAGCTTCGCCGGGACTAGCGGGAATGAGCAGTTCTTC

len: 15
v_gene: TRBV30
j_gene: TRBJ1-2
abundance: medium-sized
d_gene: -
CDR3aa: CAWRGWTDPNYGYTF
CDR3nt: TGTGCCTGGAGAGGTTGGACGGATCCTAACTATGGCTACACCTTC

len: 15
v_gene: TRBV5-1
j_gene: TRBJ2-7
abundance: -
d_gene: -
CDR3aa: CASSLGAWASNEQYF
CDR3nt: TGCGCCAGCAGCTTGGGGGCATGGGCAAGCAACGAGCAGTACTTC

len: 16
v_gene: TRBV11-2
j_gene: TRBJ2-7
abundance: few
d_gene: TRBD2
CDR3aa: CASSLGGLAGVYEQYF
CDR3nt: TGTGCCAGCAGCTTAGGGGGACTAGCGGGTGTCTACGAGCAGTACTTC

len: 13
v_gene: TRBV5-4
j_gene: TRBJ1-2
abundance: -
d_gene: TRBD1
CDR3aa: CASSLGTGNGYTF
CDR3nt: TGTGCCAGCAGCTTGGGGACAGGGAATGGCTACACCTTC

len: 12
v_gene: TRBV29-1
j_gene: TRBJ2-1
abundance: -
d_gene: -
CDR3aa: CSVGKASNEQFF
CDR3nt: TGCAGCGTGGGCAAAGCGAGCAATGAGCAGTTCTTC

len: 13
v_gene: TRBV12-3/TRBV12-4
j_gene: TRBJ1-2
abundance: -
d_gene: TRBD1
CDR3aa: CASSLRQGFGYTF
CDR3nt: TGTGCCAGCAGTTTACGACAGGGGTTTGGCTACACCTTC

len: 15
v_gene: TRBV11-3
j_gene: TRBJ2-5
abundance: -
d_gene: -
CDR3aa: CASSLVGIGEETQYF
CDR3nt: TGTGCCAGCAGCTTAGTTGGTATAGGTGAGGAGACCCAGTACTTC

len: 15
v_gene: TRBV5-4
j_gene: TRBJ1-1
abundance: -
d_gene: -
CDR3aa: CASSPGRQSNTEAFF
CDR3nt: TGTGCCAGCAGCCCCGGGAGACAGTCGAACACTGAAGCTTTCTTT

len: 15
v_gene: TRBV6-4
j_gene: TRBJ2-3
abundance: -
d_gene: -
CDR3aa: CASRNRDSNTDTQYF
CDR3nt: TGTGCCAGCAGGAACCGGGACTCTAACACAGATACGCAGTATTTT

len: 13
v_gene: TRBV19
j_gene: TRBJ2-3
abundance: -
d_gene: -
CDR3aa: CASTQGLTDTQYF
CDR3nt: TGTGCCAGTACTCAGGGGCTCACAGATACGCAGTATTTT

len: 15
v_gene: TRBV7-9
j_gene: TRBJ2-2
abundance: -
d_gene: TRBD1
CDR3aa: CASSYDRGNTGELFF
CDR3nt: TGTGCCAGCAGCTACGACAGGGGAAACACCGGGGAGCTGTTTTTT

len: 13
v_gene: TRBV6-2/TRBV6-3
j_gene: TRBJ2-7
abundance: -
d_gene: -
CDR3aa: CASSEGRLLREYF
CDR3nt: TGTGCCAGCAGCGAAGGACGTCTCCTCAGAGAGTACTTC

len: 17
v_gene: TRBV18
j_gene: TRBJ2-7
abundance: -
d_gene: -
CDR3aa: CASSHQGIMLASYEQYF
CDR3nt: TGTGCCAGCTCCCATCAAGGGATTATGTTAGCCTCCTACGAGCAGTACTTC

len: 15
v_gene: TRBV7-9
j_gene: TRBJ1-4
abundance: -
d_gene: -
CDR3aa: CASSPGDGPNEKLFF
CDR3nt: TGTGCCAGCAGCCCTGGGGACGGGCCTAATGAAAAACTGTTTTTT

len: 13
v_gene: TRBV5-8
j_gene: TRBJ2-7
abundance: -
d_gene: -
CDR3aa: CASSLRVSDEQYF
CDR3nt: TGTGCCAGCAGCTTACGCGTTTCGGACGAGCAGTACTTC

len: 15
v_gene: TRBV7-2
j_gene: TRBJ2-1
abundance: -
d_gene: TRBD2
CDR3aa: CASLGQLAGANEQFF
CDR3nt: TGTGCCAGCTTGGGGCAACTAGCGGGGGCTAATGAGCAGTTCTTC

len: 14
v_gene: TRBV4-2
j_gene: TRBJ1-4
abundance: -
d_gene: -
CDR3aa: CASSPIPQGLKLFF
CDR3nt: TGTGCCAGCAGCCCCATCCCACAGGGTTTAAAACTGTTTTTT

len: 15
v_gene: TRBV27
j_gene: TRBJ2-7
abundance: -
d_gene: TRBD2
CDR3aa: CASTQRGGFRNEQYF
CDR3nt: TGTGCCAGCACCCAGCGGGGGGGCTTTCGGAACGAGCAGTACTTC

len: 16
v_gene: TRBV6-6
j_gene: TRBJ2-3
abundance: -
d_gene: TRBD2
CDR3aa: CASSSRTSGYTDTQYF
CDR3nt: TGTGCCAGCAGTTCGCGGACTAGCGGGTACACAGATACGCAGTATTTT

len: 15
v_gene: TRBV7-9
j_gene: TRBJ1-1
abundance: -
d_gene: TRBD1
CDR3aa: CASSSVTGTGLLAFF
CDR3nt: TGTGCCAGCAGCTCCGTTACCGGGACAGGGCTGTTAGCTTTCTTT

len: 14
v_gene: TRBV7-9
j_gene: TRBJ1-2
abundance: -
d_gene: -
CDR3aa: CASSETGFNYGYTF
CDR3nt: TGTGCCAGCAGCGAGACCGGCTTTAACTATGGCTACACCTTC

len: 17
v_gene: TRBV18
j_gene: TRBJ1-4
abundance: -
d_gene: -
CDR3aa: CASSPPDRRTTNEKLFF
CDR3nt: TGTGCCAGCTCACCGCCCGATAGGAGGACGACTAATGAAAAACTGTTTTTT

len: 17
v_gene: TRBV9
j_gene: TRBJ2-7
abundance: -
d_gene: -
CDR3aa: CASSVEGGWTASYEQYF
CDR3nt: TGTGCCAGCAGCGTGGAGGGCGGTTGGACAGCCTCCTACGAGCAGTACTTC

len: 14
v_gene: TRBV6-2/TRBV6-3
j_gene: TRBJ2-7
abundance: -
d_gene: TRBD1
CDR3aa: CASSQPGQGYEQYF
CDR3nt: TGTGCCAGCAGCCAACCGGGACAGGGCTACGAGCAGTACTTC

len: 13
v_gene: TRBV6-5
j_gene: TRBJ2-1
abundance: few
d_gene: -
CDR3aa: CASSRTDYNEQFF
CDR3nt: TGTGCCAGCAGCAGGACTGATTACAATGAGCAGTTCTTC

len: 10
v_gene: TRBV20-1
j_gene: TRBJ2-1
abundance: -
d_gene: -
CDR3aa: CSAKGNEQFF
CDR3nt: TGCAGTGCTAAAGGTAATGAGCAGTTCTTC

len: 14
v_gene: TRBV2
j_gene: TRBJ1-6
abundance: -
d_gene: -
CDR3aa: CASTRQWEGSPLHF
CDR3nt: TGTGCCAGCACCAGACAGTGGGAAGGTTCACCCCTCCACTTT

len: 11
v_gene: TRBV19
j_gene: TRBJ2-1
abundance: -
d_gene: -
CDR3aa: CASSISDEQFF
CDR3nt: TGTGCCAGTAGTATATCAGATGAGCAGTTCTTC

len: 13
v_gene: TRBV10-2
j_gene: TRBJ2-1
abundance: -
d_gene: -
CDR3aa: CASRDGPYNEQFF
CDR3nt: TGCGCCAGCAGGGACGGACCCTACAATGAGCAGTTCTTC

len: 14
v_gene: TRBV29-1
j_gene: TRBJ1-4
abundance: -
d_gene: -
CDR3aa: CSVEISQGQEKLFF
CDR3nt: TGCAGCGTTGAAATATCCCAGGGGCAAGAAAAACTGTTTTTT